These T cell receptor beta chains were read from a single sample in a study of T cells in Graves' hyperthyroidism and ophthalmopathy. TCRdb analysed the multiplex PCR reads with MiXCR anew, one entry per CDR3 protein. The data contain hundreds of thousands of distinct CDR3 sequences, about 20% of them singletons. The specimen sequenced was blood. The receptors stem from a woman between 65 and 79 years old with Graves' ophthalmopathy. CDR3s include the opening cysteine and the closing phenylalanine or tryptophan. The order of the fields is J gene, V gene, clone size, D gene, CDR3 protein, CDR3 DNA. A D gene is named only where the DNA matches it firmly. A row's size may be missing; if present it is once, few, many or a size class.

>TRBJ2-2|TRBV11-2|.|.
CASSLAVSSGELFF
TGTGCCAGCAGCTTAGCTGTTTCCTCCGGGGAGCTGTTTTTT
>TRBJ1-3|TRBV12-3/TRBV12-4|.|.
CASSLTAGNTIYF
TGTGCCAGCAGTTTGACAGCTGGAAACACCATATATTTT
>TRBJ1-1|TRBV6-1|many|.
CASTRTRTERTEAFF
TGTGCCAGCACCAGAACAAGAACCGAGAGGACTGAAGCTTTCTTT
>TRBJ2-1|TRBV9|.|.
CASSVATELGNEQFF
TGTGCCAGCAGCGTAGCTACGGAGCTGGGGAATGAGCAGTTCTTC
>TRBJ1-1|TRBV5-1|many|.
CASSLRRANTEAFF
TGCGCCAGCAGCTTGAGGCGAGCGAACACTGAAGCTTTCTTT
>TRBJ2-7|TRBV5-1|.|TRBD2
CASSSGTSGMHEQYF
TGCGCCAGCAGCTCCGGGACTAGCGGCATGCACGAGCAGTACTTC
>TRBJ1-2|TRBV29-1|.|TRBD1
CSVQDRVPCGYTF
TGCAGCGTTCAAGACAGGGTCCCTTGTGGCTACACCTTC
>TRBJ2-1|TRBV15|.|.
CATSRERVQGYNEQFF
TGTGCCACCAGCAGAGAACGCGTCCAAGGGTACAATGAGCAGTTCTTC
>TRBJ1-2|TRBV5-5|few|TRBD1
CASSPSDRGFDYGYTF
TGTGCCAGCAGCCCATCGGACAGGGGGTTTGACTATGGCTACACCTTC
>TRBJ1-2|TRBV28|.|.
CASRDVYGYTF
TGTGCCAGCAGGGACGTCTATGGCTACACCTTC
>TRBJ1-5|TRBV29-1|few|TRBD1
CSVGTVSPDTQHF
TGCAGCGTCGGGACAGTGAGTCCAGATACGCAGCATTTT
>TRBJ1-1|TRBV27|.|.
CASSFRRASSTEAFF
TGTGCCAGCAGTTTTAGGAGGGCGTCGAGCACTGAAGCTTTCTTT
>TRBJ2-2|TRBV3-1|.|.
CASRGGTLNTGELFF
TGTGCCAGCAGAGGCGGGACATTGAACACCGGGGAGCTGTTTTTT
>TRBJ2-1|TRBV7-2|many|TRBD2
CASSLLAGTYNEQFF
TGTGCCAGCAGCCTCCTAGCGGGAACCTACAATGAGCAGTTCTTC
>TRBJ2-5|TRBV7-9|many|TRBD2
CASSSYLRLAGVRETQYF
TGTGCCAGCAGCTCGTACTTGAGACTAGCGGGAGTCAGAGAGACCCAGTACTTC
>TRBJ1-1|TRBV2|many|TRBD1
CASSTGGGGTEAFF
TGTGCCAGCAGTACAGGGGGAGGGGGCACTGAAGCTTTCTTT
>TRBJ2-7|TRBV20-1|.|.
CSASSRQLSYEQYF
TGCAGTGCTAGTAGCCGACAGCTCTCCTACGAGCAGTACTTC
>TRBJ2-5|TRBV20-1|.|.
CSLLAGETQYF
TGCAGTCTGCTGGCGGGGGAGACCCAGTACTTC
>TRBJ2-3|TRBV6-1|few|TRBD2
CASSYLLAGEGKTQYF
TGTGCCAGCAGTTATTTACTAGCGGGAGAAGGGAAGACGCAGTATTTT
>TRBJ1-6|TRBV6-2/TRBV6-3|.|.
CASMGFRQNNSPLHF
TGTGCCAGCATGGGTTTCCGGCAAAATAATTCACCCCTCCACTTT
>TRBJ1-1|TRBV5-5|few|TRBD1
CASIGTGNTEAFF
TGTGCCAGCATCGGGACAGGGAACACTGAAGCTTTCTTT
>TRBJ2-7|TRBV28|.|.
CASSQVHRQAYEQYF
TGTGCCAGCAGCCAAGTTCACAGGCAGGCCTACGAGCAGTACTTC
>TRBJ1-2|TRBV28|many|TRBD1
CASSLRTGGSPYGYTF
TGTGCCAGCAGTTTAAGGACAGGGGGCTCCCCCTATGGCTACACCTTC
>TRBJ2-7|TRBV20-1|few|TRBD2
CSARDSGKPSYEQYF
TGCAGTGCTAGAGACAGCGGGAAACCCTCCTACGAGCAGTACTTC
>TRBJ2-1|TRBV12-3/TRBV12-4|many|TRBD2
CASSFFASGRRNEQFF
TGTGCCAGCAGTTTTTTTGCTAGCGGGCGTCGCAATGAGCAGTTCTTC
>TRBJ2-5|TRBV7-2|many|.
CASSQRRVRGTQYF
TGTGCCAGCAGCCAGAGGCGGGTCCGGGGGACCCAGTACTTC
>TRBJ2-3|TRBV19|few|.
CASSYRSFTDTQYF
TGTGCCAGTAGCTACAGGTCCTTCACAGATACGCAGTATTTT
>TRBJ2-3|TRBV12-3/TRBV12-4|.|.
CASGSVPDTQYF
TGTGCCAGCGGTAGCGTTCCAGATACGCAGTATTTT
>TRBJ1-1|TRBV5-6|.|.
CASSRSWGHTEAFF
TGTGCCAGCAGCCGCAGCTGGGGGCACACTGAAGCTTTCTTT
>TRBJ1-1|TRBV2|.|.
CASSLLDLGNTEAFF
TGTGCCAGCAGCTTACTTGATTTAGGAAACACTGAAGCTTTCTTT
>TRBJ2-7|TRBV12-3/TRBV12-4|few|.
CASSFIQVYEQYF
TGTGCCAGCAGTTTCATACAGGTGTACGAGCAGTACTTC
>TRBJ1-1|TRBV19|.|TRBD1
CATRGRQGSTEAFF
TGTGCCACCCGGGGGAGACAGGGGTCCACTGAAGCTTTCTTT
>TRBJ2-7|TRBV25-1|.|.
CASSDGQGRYEQYF
TGTGCCAGCAGTGACGGACAAGGACGCTACGAGCAGTACTTC
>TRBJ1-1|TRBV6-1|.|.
CASSGGRRAFF
TGTGCCAGCAGTGGAGGGAGACGGGCTTTCTTT
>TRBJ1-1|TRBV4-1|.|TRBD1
CASSQDQTGLWTEAFF
TGCGCCAGCAGCCAAGATCAGACAGGGCTTTGGACTGAAGCTTTCTTT
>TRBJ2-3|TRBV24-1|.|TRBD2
CAPLAGGPTDTQYF
TGTGCCCCGTTAGCGGGAGGGCCCACAGATACGCAGTATTTT
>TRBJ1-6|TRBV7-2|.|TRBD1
CASSLSQGANSPLHF
TGTGCCAGCAGCTTATCACAGGGGGCAAATTCACCCCTCCACTTT
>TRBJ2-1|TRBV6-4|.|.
CASSDSGFQNEQFF
TGTGCCAGCAGTGACTCGGGGTTTCAGAATGAGCAGTTCTTC
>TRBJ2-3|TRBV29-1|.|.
CSVATQGSGTDTQYF
TGCAGCGTTGCCACACAGGGTTCTGGCACAGATACGCAGTATTTT
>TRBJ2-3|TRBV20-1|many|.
CSASNPGTVTDTQYF
TGCAGTGCATCGAATCCAGGAACAGTCACAGATACGCAGTATTTT
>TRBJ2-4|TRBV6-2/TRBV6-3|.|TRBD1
CASSPYGQGLAKNIQYF
TGTGCCAGCAGTCCTTACGGACAGGGTCTGGCCAAAAACATTCAGTACTTC
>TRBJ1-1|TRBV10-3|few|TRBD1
CAISESTGQGMAFF
TGTGCCATCAGTGAGTCGACAGGACAGGGGATGGCTTTCTTT
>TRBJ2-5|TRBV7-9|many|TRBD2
CASSVEGLAGETQYF
TGTGCCAGCAGCGTAGAAGGACTAGCGGGGGAGACCCAGTACTTC
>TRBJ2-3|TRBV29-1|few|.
CSVEPGSDTQYF
TGCAGCGTTGAACCGGGGTCAGACACGCAGTATTTT
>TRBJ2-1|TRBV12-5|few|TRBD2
CASGLKAGGNHYNEQFF
TGTGCTAGTGGTTTGAAAGCGGGAGGCAACCACTACAATGAGCAGTTCTTC
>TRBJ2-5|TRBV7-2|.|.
CAGSLAGGRETQYF
TGTGCCGGCAGCTTAGCAGGCGGTCGGGAGACCCAGTACTTC
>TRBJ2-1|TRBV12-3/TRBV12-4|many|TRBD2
CASSFNAGAPYNEQFF
TGTGCCAGCAGTTTTAATGCGGGAGCCCCCTACAATGAGCAGTTCTTC
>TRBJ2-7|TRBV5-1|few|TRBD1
CASSAGQAAYEQYF
TGCGCCAGCAGCGCTGGACAGGCGGCCTACGAGCAGTACTTC
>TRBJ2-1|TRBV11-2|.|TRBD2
CASTPGTSGRARGGQFF
TGTGCCAGCACCCCCGGGACTAGCGGGAGGGCCCGCGGTGGGCAGTTCTTC